The entry that follows covers one T cell receptor beta chain sequence. Its antigen is undetermined. This CDR3 spans 14 amino acids. V was cut by 6 bases and J by 2 bases, with 11 bases left in between. Germline CDR1 is SNHLY and CDR2 is FYNNEI. The data stem from a study of OX40 agonist ivuxolimab in advanced cancers. Turning to the study itself: Ivuxolimab doses were 0.01, 0.1, 0.3, 1.5, 3 or 10 mg/kg every 2 weeks. Melanoma, hepatocellular carcinoma, head and neck or renal cell cancer occurred in dose-escalation patients.

TCRdb keeps only in-frame clones here, not all; method: immunoSEQ multiplex PCR. Of 57,000 or so clones in the sample, around 84% were seen once. The study, taken as a whole, reports: With doses of 0.1 to 3.0 mg/kg, CD4+ and CD8+ blood T cells had undergone clonal expansion by week 6. Relative to CD4+ cells, CD8+ T cells on average had more expanded clones.

The V gene is TRBV2, the J gene TRBJ1-5; weak D call: TRBD1 (5 bases). Sequenced here: CD4+ or CD8+ T cells sorted from blood, sampled in a trial of the OX40 agonist ivuxolimab. The sequence came from an adult with an advanced solid tumor such as melanoma, head and neck, liver or kidney cancer. The CDR3 protein is CASRLTVGNQPQHF. In DNA form, the CDR3 reads TGTGCCAGCAGGTTGACAGTCGGCAATCAGCCCCAGCATTTT.